This T cell receptor beta chain was obtained from a study of blood T cell repertoires in COVID-19. Study information: COVID-19 samples from acute and convalescent phases originated in the United States, Italy and Spain. Sources were T cells, B-cell-depleted T cells, or PBMCs; the material itself was cDNA or gDNA.

Only one count was recorded for this clone. Assay used: immunoSEQ multiplex PCR; TCRdb lists only in-frame clones, some missing. The sample has tens of thousands of clones; around 90% are singletons. Sequencing used peripheral blood. This receptor was identified in a woman older than 75 with active or convalescent COVID-19.

The CDR3 sequence is CASSLSSGGNTQYF. CDR3 coding DNA: TGTGCCAGCAGTTTATCTAGCGGGGGAAATACGCAGTATTTT. The rearrangement links TRBV27 to TRBJ2-3; 9 nucleotides align to TRBD2. V was pared by 0 bases and J by 7 bases, with 2 bases of the junction left unmatched. In germline, CDR1 is MNHEY, CDR2 SMNVEV (reference sequence). The CDR3 totals 14 residues.